Presented here are 32 T cell receptor beta chains from one specimen sequenced in a study of CD8 T cells in Susac syndrome. A quantity of roughly 0.5 to 1 ug RNA underwent reverse transcription using random hexamers. TCRdb recomputed calls from the immunoSEQ multiplex PCR reads with MiXCR, one row per CDR3 protein. The profile covers around 280,000 distinct CDR3 sequences, with about 92% appearing a single time and less than 0.08% taken by the ten largest. Source material: CD4+ T cells from PBMCs. The source is a human donor with multiple sclerosis.

This chain links TRBV7-2 with TRBJ1-1; no clear D gene. V lost 2 bases and J lost 10, with 20 bases in between. The germline V gene has CDR1 SGHTA and CDR2 FQGNSA. This CDR3 is built from 15 residues. CDR3 in DNA: TGTGCCAGCAGCTTAAGAACGGTGGGAGACCGTGGAGCTTTCTTT. Protein sequence: CASSLRTVGDRGAFF.

As for this clonotype: A read error may account for a junction end that differs from germline. This chain uses TRBV9 with TRBJ1-6; maybe TRBD1 (5 bases). The CDR3 length is 14 residues. Germline CDR1 and CDR2: SGDLS and YYNGEE. CDR3 coding DNA: TGTGCCAGCGGCGTAGGGCAGGGAAATTCACCCCTCCACTTT. It is translated as CASGVGQGNSPLHF.

The gene calls are TRBV6-2 or TRBV6-3 and TRBJ1-2; no definite D call. CDR1 and CDR2 from the germline V gene are MNHEY and SVGEGT. V gave up 2 bases and J gave up 2 bases, with 6 bases separating them. The CDR3 spans 13 residues. For the CDR3, the DNA is TGTGCCAGCAGTTACGGGCGCAACTATGGCTACACCTTC. It yields the protein CASSYGRNYGYTF.

The J gene is TRBJ1-5, the V gene TRBV10-3, with no clear D. V shed 3 bases and J shed 2 bases, with 11 bases lying between them. This CDR3 region has 15 residues. Germline assignment: CDR1 ENHRY and CDR2 SYGVKD. The chain's CDR3 is CAISEERGGNQPQHF. As DNA, the CDR3 is TGTGCCATCAGTGAAGAGAGAGGAGGCAATCAGCCCCAGCATTTT.

Here the CDR3 DNA reads TGCGCCAGCAGCTTGTCCCAAACAACTAATGAAAAACTGTTTTTT. Amino acid sequence: CASSLSQTTNEKLFF. This chain joins TRBV5-1 and TRBJ1-4; D ambiguous. Germline loops: CDR1 SGHRS, CDR2 YFSETQ. The V gene lost 1 base and the J gene lost 0 bases, with 7 bases spanning the gap. The CDR3 is made up of 15 amino acids.

The chain combines TRBV29-1 with TRBJ2-3, with 8 bases lining up with TRBD1. From germline, CDR1 is SQVTM and CDR2 ANQGSEA. With V trimmed by 7 bases and J by 6 bases, 3 bases remained unmatched. This CDR3 comprises 11 residues. CDR3 in amino acids: CSARQGDTQYF. The CDR3 DNA reads as TGCAGCGCCCGACAGGGGGATACGCAGTATTTT.

This clonotype was counted once. The chain combines TRBV6-2 or TRBV6-3 with TRBJ1-2; no clear D. Germline V gives CDR1 MNHEY, CDR2 SVGEGT. This CDR3 comprises 12 residues. V lost 5 bases and J lost 4, with 8 bases in between. The CDR3 protein is CASSPGRYGYTF. In DNA, the CDR3 is TGTGCCAGCAGTCCCGGACGCTATGGCTACACCTTC.

CDR3 sequence: CASSQTPGISYNEQFF. The CDR3 coding sequence is TGCGCCAGCAGCCAAACCCCGGGAATCTCCTACAATGAGCAGTTCTTC. The chain employs TRBV4-1 and TRBJ2-1; D may be TRBD2 (5 bases). V was cut by 2 bases and J by 0 bases, with 11 bases left in between. CDR1 is MGHRA and CDR2 is YSYEKL in the germline V gene. The CDR3 covers 16 residues.

The chain links TRBV9 to TRBJ2-5, with TRBD2 matching over 12 bases. Trimming removed 0 bases from V and 5 bases from J; junction bases left unmatched: 20. Germline assignment: CDR1 SGDLS and CDR2 YYNGEE. The CDR3 has 21 amino acids. In DNA, the CDR3 is TGTGCCAGCAGCGTAGAGCCCCCCGGCCGACTAGCGGGAGCTCCCGGCGAGACCCAGTACTTC. Protein sequence: CASSVEPPGRLAGAPGETQYF.

The chain combines TRBV7-9 with TRBJ1-3; D is uncertain. The CDR3 sequence is 14 residues long. CDR1 and CDR2 (germline): SEHNR, FQNEAQ (reference sequence). The V end lost 5 bases, the J end lost 0 bases, and 8 bases lay between the germline ends. The CDR3 DNA is TGTGCCAGCAGCATAGGGTACTCTGGAAACACCATATATTTT. Amino acid sequence: CASSIGYSGNTIYF.

Regarding this clonotype: At one end, the junction sequence differs from germline, possibly due to a read error. V usage is TRBV7-9 and J usage is TRBJ2-2; TRBD2 might be the D (6 bases). This CDR3 has 12 amino acids. CDR1 is SEHNR and CDR2 is FQNEAQ in the germline V gene (reference sequence). The CDR3 sequence is CASSRESGELFF. For the CDR3, the DNA is TGTGCCAGCAGCCGGGAGTCCGGGGAGCTTTTTTTT.

The chain is built from TRBV4-1 and TRBJ2-6; D is perhaps TRBD1 (6 bases). The CDR3 loop spans 18 amino acids. V was clipped by 2 bases and J by 0 bases, with 14 bases between them. The germline V gene has CDR1 MGHRA and CDR2 YSYEKL. DNA of the CDR3: TGCGCCAGCAGCCAAATCATTAGGACAGCCTCTGGGGCCAACGTCCTGACTTTC. This codes for CASSQIIRTASGANVLTF.

The chain uses TRBV7-2 and TRBJ2-5; 14 bases agree with TRBD2. With V trimmed by 5 bases and J by 3 bases, 2 bases remained unmatched. The CDR3 totals 15 residues. In germline, CDR1 is SGHTA, CDR2 FQGNSA. The CDR3 is CASSTGLAGEETQYF. CDR3 DNA sequence: TGTGCCAGCAGCACGGGACTAGCGGGAGAAGAGACCCAGTACTTC.

The chain links TRBV5-6 to TRBJ2-7; the D gene is possibly TRBD1 (5 bases). V lost 0 bases and J lost 2, with 15 bases in between. This CDR3 has 16 amino acids. Germline V lookup: CDR1 SGHDT, CDR2 YYEEEE. The CDR3 loop is CASSLERQGLTYEQYF. CDR3 sequence (DNA): TGTGCCAGCAGCTTGGAGAGGCAGGGCCTGACCTACGAGCAGTACTTC.

This chain joins TRBV6-2 or TRBV6-3 and TRBJ2-7; 14 bases line up with TRBD2. This CDR3 is built from 15 residues. Trimming cost V 10 bases and J 3 bases; bases outside gene matches: 8. Germline lookup yields CDR1 MNHEY and CDR2 SVGEGT. The chain's CDR3 is CAIRTSGRSDYEQYF. As DNA, the CDR3 is TGTGCCATCCGGACTAGCGGGAGGAGCGACTACGAGCAGTACTTC.

The V gene is TRBV12-3 or TRBV12-4, the J gene TRBJ2-3, with 8 bases identical to TRBD2. The V and J ends lost 5 bases and 6 bases, in that order; junction bases with no gene match: 7. The length of the CDR3 is 14 residues. The CDR3 DNA reads TGTGCCAGCAGTCGGAGCGGGGGAGGGGATACGCAGTATTTT. Protein: CASSRSGGGDTQYF.

The genes are TRBV6-1 and TRBJ2-1; TRBD2 agrees at 13 bases. V lost 7 bases and J lost 0; bases outside the gene matches: 6. The germline V gene encodes CDR1 MNHNS and CDR2 SASEGT. This CDR3 is 17 amino acids long. The CDR3 loop is CASKGLAGPSSYNEQFF. CDR3 DNA: TGTGCCAGCAAGGGACTAGCGGGGCCTAGCTCCTACAATGAGCAGTTCTTC.

V and J are TRBV6-2 or TRBV6-3 and TRBJ1-2, with D hard to call. V was trimmed by 5 bases and J by 4 bases, leaving 11 bases between them. In germline, CDR1 is MNHEY, CDR2 SVGEGT. This CDR3 is built from 13 residues. The CDR3 spells CASSASSLYGYTF. The CDR3 bases are TGTGCCAGCAGTGCGTCCAGCCTCTATGGCTACACCTTC.

The chain uses TRBV27 and TRBJ1-2; no clear D. Germline values: CDR1 MNHEY, CDR2 SMNVEV (reference sequence). This CDR3 region has 15 residues. Trimming pared 5 bases from V and 4 bases from J, leaving 17 bases between. CDR3 in amino acids: CASSPQPARAYGYTF. CDR3 nucleotide sequence: TGTGCCAGCAGTCCCCAACCCGCACGTGCCTATGGCTACACCTTC.

The gene calls are TRBV29-1 and TRBJ1-4, with 8 bases that match TRBD1. The trim removed 4 bases at V and 3 bases at J, leaving 4 bases unmatched. CDR1 SQVTM and CDR2 ANQGSEA come from the germline V gene. The CDR3 extends over 14 amino acids. CDR3 in amino acids: CSVALTGANEKLFF. CDR3 bases: TGCAGCGTTGCCCTGACAGGGGCTAATGAAAAACTGTTTTTT.

The V and J genes are TRBV9 and TRBJ1-5; D is undetermined. V was trimmed by 4 bases and J by 0 bases, leaving 11 bases between them. The CDR3 has 15 residues. CDR1 is SGDLS, CDR2 YYNGEE, per germline. The CDR3 loop is CASSQRGYSNQPQHF. CDR3 coding DNA: TGTGCCAGCAGCCAAAGAGGTTATAGCAATCAGCCCCAGCATTTT.

This clonotype was detected only a few times. This chain links TRBV5-1 with TRBJ1-4; no definite D call. The CDR3 is 15 amino acids. With 0 bases removed from V and 2 bases from J, the gap between germline ends came to 8 bases. Germline V gene sequence: CDR1 SGHRS, CDR2 YFSETQ. CDR3 amino acids: CASSLDGETNEKLFF. The CDR3 bases are TGCGCCAGCAGCTTGGATGGGGAGACTAATGAAAAACTGTTTTTT.

The chain combines TRBV7-3 with TRBJ1-1; D is ambiguous. CDR1 is SGHTA and CDR2 is FQGTGA in the germline V gene. The CDR3 loop spans 14 amino acids. V was shortened by 6 bases and J by 0 bases, with 11 bases between the two germline ends. In DNA, the CDR3 is TGTGCCAGCAGAGTCGACGCTATGAACACTGAAGCTTTCTTT. As protein: CASRVDAMNTEAFF.

The chain combines TRBV2 with TRBJ2-1, with D possibly being TRBD2 (5 bases). CDR3 size: 18 residues. Germline V gives CDR1 SNHLY, CDR2 FYNNEI. Trimming removed 1 base at V and 5 bases at J, with 21 bases between. The CDR3 coding sequence is TGTGCCAGCAGTGAAGAGGGAGCCCCTCCTCGGAGCGACAATGAGCAGTTCTTC. It yields the protein CASSEEGAPPRSDNEQFF.

This rearrangement joins TRBV7-9 to TRBJ2-5; D possibly uses TRBD1 or TRBD2 (5 bases each). The germline V gene encodes CDR1 SEHNR and CDR2 FQNEAQ (reference sequence). V was cut by 5 bases and J by 5 bases, with 15 bases left in between. This CDR3 has 14 residues. In DNA form, the CDR3 reads TGTGCCAGCAGCGTCGGACACCCGGGGGAGACCCAGTACTTC. Its protein product is CASSVGHPGETQYF.

The chain couples TRBV27 to TRBJ1-2; the D gene is possibly TRBD1 (6 bases). V lost 0 bases, J lost 8 bases, and 7 bases lay in between. From germline, CDR1 is MNHEY and CDR2 SMNVEV (reference sequence). CDR3 length: 12 residues. The CDR3 DNA reads as TGTGCCAGCAGTTTATCGGGGGCGGGCTACACCTTC. Translated, it gives CASSLSGAGYTF.

The V and J genes are TRBV7-2 and TRBJ2-7; 9 bases agree with TRBD2. Trimming removed 1 base from V and 2 bases from J; junction bases left unmatched: 3. Germline V gene data show CDR1 as SGHTA and CDR2 as FQGNSA. The CDR3 runs 15 residues. The CDR3 reads CASSLGLAVPYEQYF. The CDR3 DNA reads as TGTGCCAGCAGCTTAGGACTAGCGGTCCCCTACGAGCAGTACTTC.

The chain uses TRBV12-3 or TRBV12-4 and TRBJ2-3; 10 bases align to TRBD1. The CDR3 runs 17 residues. Trimming removed 3 bases from V and 4 bases from J; junction bases left unmatched: 10. Written as DNA, the CDR3 is TGTGCCAGCAGTTTCGATTGGACCGGGACAGGGGCAGATACGCAGTATTTT. Amino acid sequence: CASSFDWTGTGADTQYF.

The chain couples TRBV28 to TRBJ2-2; no definite D call. This CDR3 is 12 amino acids long. V was pared by 6 bases and J by 6 bases, with 8 bases between. The V gene's germline CDR1 is MDHEN and CDR2 SYDVKM. The CDR3 DNA is TGTGCCAGCAGGGTTACACCCGGGGAGCTGTTTTTT. It is translated as CASRVTPGELFF.

J is TRBJ1-2 and V is TRBV11-2; D gene ambiguous. V was trimmed by 5 bases and J by 4 bases, leaving 17 bases between them. Germline V CDR1 and CDR2: SGHAT, FQNNGV. The CDR3 consists of 15 residues. In DNA form, the CDR3 reads TGTGCCAGCAGCCCCCAAAATGGACGGGGCTATGGCTACACCTTC. Translating gives CASSPQNGRGYGYTF.

The CDR3 nucleotides read TGCGCCAGCAGCCAAGATGGGACAGGGAGCAATTCACCCCTCCACTTT. Residues: CASSQDGTGSNSPLHF. V usage is TRBV4-3 and J usage is TRBJ1-6; 9 bases line up with TRBD1. The CDR3 spans 16 residues. From germline, CDR1 is LGHNA and CDR2 YSLEER. With V trimmed by 0 bases and J by 7 bases, 4 bases remained unmatched.

V usage is TRBV5-1 and J usage is TRBJ2-5; the D gene is possibly TRBD2 (6 bases). V dropped 5 bases and J dropped 2 bases, with 10 bases sitting between them. In germline, CDR1 is SGHRS, CDR2 YFSETQ. CDR3 length: 13 amino acids. The CDR3: CASREGGQETQYF. DNA for the CDR3: TGCGCCAGCAGGGAGGGAGGACAAGAGACCCAGTACTTC.